Reported below is one TCR beta chain. Its target antigen remains unknown. No clone much larger than this one lies a single base away; base qualities are absent. The data were taken from a study of identical twins (TCRdb year 2016). About the investigation overall: TCR alpha and beta repertoires from monozygotic twins, unrelated adults of various ages and cord blood were deep-sequenced to test whether fetal clonotypes persist. Replicate twin experiments were performed at different times using different library preparation protocols to rule out contamination. Findings and caveats that apply to the study as a whole: Zero-insertion analyses could be partly confounded by invariant T cells such as MAIT and iNKT, although diverse VJ usage argued against such confounding for most clonotypes. In monozygotic twins, out-of-frame TCR alpha sharing was systematically underestimated by recombination models, although the models agreed with sharing between unrelated individuals. Fewer insertions were carried by abundant cord blood beta clonotypes; a weaker similar trend was observed in young adult naive repertoires, while no such trend was observed in memory repertoires. Excess twin sharing in beta out-of-frame sequences was weaker because fewer shared sequences lowered the signal-to-noise ratio. Because the same donors could not be followed over many years, conclusions were based on cross-sectional statistical analysis. Compared with coincidental sharing between unrelated individuals, an excess of low generation-probability sequences was observed among out-of-frame TCR alpha sequences shared between twins.

Every donor in the study was a healthy Caucasian. The twin cohort consisted of three pairs of female monozygotic twins, all aged roughly 18 to 29 years. Peripheral blood mononuclear cells were used as the source from which RNA for TCR libraries was isolated. The library was prepared using 5' RACE. The run used an Illumina HiSeq 2000. A universal primer binding site was introduced by template switching, and a unique molecular identifier was present in the final cDNA, enabling accurate counting of TCR cDNA molecules. Specific primers in the conserved constant-segment region were used to synthesize first-strand cDNA for TCR alpha and beta chains. Each cDNA library was double barcoded, with a SMART-Mk sample barcode plus Illumina barcodes, to control for contamination. TruSeq adapter sequences, together with Illumina sample barcodes, were added in two successive PCR steps. The TCR alpha and beta cDNA libraries were sequenced on the Illumina HiSeq platform using custom primers. In the original analysis: MiGEC processed the raw reads to extract unique molecular identifiers, while MiXCR was used to determine the CDR3 positions. For each individual, recombination models were inferred using an EM algorithm with the repgenHMM and IGoR tools. The analysis of shared clonotypes was done with the tcR package in R, with sharing normalized by the product of cloneset sizes. To study raw recombination free of thymic and clonal selection effects, out-of-frame nonproductive sequences were analyzed. In TCRdb, the public reads were trimmed at Q25 with fastp and aligned with MiXCR, with productive beta chains retained. When rows share a CDR3 protein, they turn into one entry using the most common DNA and genes. TCRdb, rather than the study authors, made the V and J calls. The sample data list about 890,000 distinct CDR3 sequences, and 9% to 15% of these were observed just once. Around 1.6% of the sample belongs to the ten largest clones.

V sheds 7 bases and J sheds 2 bases, leaving 15 bases between their ends. CDR1 and CDR2, per the germline V gene, are SNHLY and FYNNEI. The CDR3, cysteine through phenylalanine, is 14 amino acids long. This entry keeps only the CDR3 DNA: 42 bases, framed from base 1. The sample also formed part of further work on yellow fever vaccine responses in identical twins. Taken from the second paper: The T cell response to vaccination in identical twins was reported by the authors to appear partly convergent and partly personalized. In the study, vaccine-responding T cell clones were precisely tracked in identical twins.

The TCR sequence derives from a woman between 18 and 29 years old in good health. The sequence links TRBV2 to TRBJ2-7; perhaps TRBD2 is the D gene, with 6 bases matching. Sequenced input: PBMCs. The nucleotide sequence is TGTGCCAGCACCCCGACTAGTTGGGCCTACGAGCAGTACTTC. It specifies CASTPTSWAYEQYF.